The source of this T cell receptor (beta chain) is a study of immune cell composition in non-small cell lung cancer (TCRdb year 2017). With regard to the full study: Histologic subtype, mainly lung adenocarcinoma or squamous cell carcinoma, was assigned on the basis of H&E together with p63, CK5, Napsin A and TTF-1 immunohistochemistry. Adaptive Biotechnologies TCR-beta sequencing was carried out on some 32 paired NSCLC tumour and non-adjacent lung specimens, as well as on approximately 26 tumour-only specimens. Supplementary cohort #1 consisted of some eleven lung adenocarcinoma cases with paired tumour/lung TCR-beta sequencing and with TIL populations generated to assess tumour reactivity. A few tumour specimens that had TCR-beta data belonged to rare histological subtypes and were left out of the subtype comparisons.

The germline V gene sets CDR1 to SGHRS and CDR2 to YFSETQ. Taken from cysteine to phenylalanine, the CDR3 has 15 residues. Only the CDR3 region is kept as DNA, spanning 45 bases read in frame from base 1. The junction shows trimming of 0 bases on V and 0 bases on J, plus 4 bases between the germline ends. From frozen aliquots of unsorted single-cell suspensions, genomic DNA was isolated using the QIAamp DNA kit. The tumour samples consisted of surgically resected non-small cell lung cancer tissue. Tissues arrived within 2 hours of resection and were immediately processed into single-cell suspensions. Tissue was broken up mechanically, digested enzymatically with DNase I, collagenase I and hyaluronidase for 25 to 35 minutes at 37 degrees C, and then filtered and RBC-lysed. A two-step multiplex PCR amplified TCR-beta CDR3 regions from genomic DNA, and the second step of the PCR added Illumina-compatible adaptors. TCR-beta immunosequencing was performed on an Illumina platform as a commercial immunoSEQ service. In the original analysis: Two measures summarised the repertoires: productive clonality, and Top 10 Clones, meaning the percentage of T-cell templates coming from the ten most frequent sequences. Productive clonality had a range of 0 to 1, where 1 means a monoclonal population. Tumour-associated clones were defined as sequences comprising at least 0.1% of tumour T-cell templates but absent from matched non-adjacent lung, identified via log10 scatter plots. Two-group comparisons used Student's t-tests, stages used ANOVA, and relationships used linear regression, analysed in GraphPad Prism7 and R. What TCRdb holds here is the immuneACCESS table cut down to in-frame rearrangements. Part of the clones is not present; checked against another copy, under half of the missing clones reflect an unresolved V gene, and the others are unexplained. The V and J calls and clone size come from that table; D and trimming were worked out from the DNA. This sample gives fewer than 6,000 clones in total; about four fifths of them show up just once. Approximately 15% of the sample rests with the top ten.

Turning to this clone: Its antigen remains unidentified. It has no much larger one-base neighbor in the sample; base qualities were not kept.

The full study reports these points: Across around 10 adenocarcinoma cases, the maximal tumour-associated clone frequency showed a strong correlation with TIL tumour reactivity, but overall clonality showed no such correlation. Only around ten cases were included in the reactivity cohort, and sequence sharing between tumour-reactive clones and the dominant in vivo tumour-associated clones was not shown. Compared with lung adenocarcinoma tumours, lung squamous cell carcinoma showed significantly higher Top 10 clone scores and productive clonality. Tumour-associated clones >0.5% were found in nearly half of NSCLC cases, namely in around 36% of adenocarcinomas versus 75% of squamous carcinomas. No significant correlation was found between smoking pack-years and tumour TCR-beta clonality.

The rearranged segments are TRBV5-1 and TRBJ2-6, with the D gene call left open. The origin of this receptor is a human donor with non-small cell lung cancer. Sequencing was carried out using lung tumor tissue. The CDR3 is CASSLVSSGANVLTF. The DNA sequence reads TGCGCCAGCAGCTTGGTCTCCTCTGGGGCCAACGTCCTGACTTTC.